This record covers a single T cell receptor gamma chain. Antigen unknown. The DNA is omitted, as the CDR3 cannot be located on it reliably, and the CDR3 follows TCRdb's listing. This record belongs to a study of gamma delta lymphoproliferative disorders and STAT genes. Study background: For the delta chain, EuroClonality-NGS standard procedure was applied.

Whole-study findings and limits: Most major patient clonotypes were shared with at least one healthy donor. Gamma repertoires grouped patients separately from controls; delta repertoires showed no separation.

Genomic DNA from isolated PBMCs served as the sequencing template. The CDR3 spans 21 amino acids, including both terminal residues. TCRdb re-processed the multiplex PCR reads using CATT. The repertoire holds around 2,200 gamma-chain clones, with roughly 10% as singletons. Sample: blood. The receptor was isolated from a human donor in good health. The J segment was not called; the V segment is TRGV11. TRGV11 is classed as an ORF, of uncertain function. The CDR3 region is CTTVPAGLGIRMDGRIWIKTF.